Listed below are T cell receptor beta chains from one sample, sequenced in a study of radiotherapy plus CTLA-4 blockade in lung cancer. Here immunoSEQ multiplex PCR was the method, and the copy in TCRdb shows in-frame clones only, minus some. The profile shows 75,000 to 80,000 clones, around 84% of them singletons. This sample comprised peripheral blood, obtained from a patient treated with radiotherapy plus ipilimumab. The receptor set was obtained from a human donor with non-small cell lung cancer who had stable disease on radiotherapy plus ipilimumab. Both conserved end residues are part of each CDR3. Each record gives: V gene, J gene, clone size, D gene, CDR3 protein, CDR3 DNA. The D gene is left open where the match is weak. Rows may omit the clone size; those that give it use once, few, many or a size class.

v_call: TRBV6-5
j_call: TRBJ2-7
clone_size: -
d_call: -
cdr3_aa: CASSLTVSYEQYF
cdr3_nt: TGTGCCAGCAGTTTGACTGTCTCCTACGAGCAGTACTTC

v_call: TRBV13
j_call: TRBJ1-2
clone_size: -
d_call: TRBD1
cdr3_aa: CATQLRTGVNGYTF
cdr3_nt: TGTGCCACCCAGCTCCGGACAGGGGTAAATGGCTACACCTTC

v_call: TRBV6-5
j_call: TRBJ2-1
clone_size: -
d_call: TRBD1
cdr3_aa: CASSSDRGPYNEQFF
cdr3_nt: TGTGCCAGCAGCTCTGACAGGGGTCCCTACAATGAGCAGTTCTTC

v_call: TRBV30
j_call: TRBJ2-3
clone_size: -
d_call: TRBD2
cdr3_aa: CAWSSGGGTADTQYF
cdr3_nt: TGTGCCTGGAGTTCTGGCGGGGGGACGGCAGATACGCAGTATTTT

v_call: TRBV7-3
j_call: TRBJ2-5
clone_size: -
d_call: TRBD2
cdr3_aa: CASSLPGGPQYF
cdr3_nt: TGTGCCAGCAGCTTACCGGGGGGGCCCCAGTACTTC

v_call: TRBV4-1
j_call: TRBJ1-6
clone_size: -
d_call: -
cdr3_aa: CASSQGAGNSPLHF
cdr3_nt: TGCGCCAGCAGCCAGGGGGCTGGTAATTCACCCCTCCACTTT

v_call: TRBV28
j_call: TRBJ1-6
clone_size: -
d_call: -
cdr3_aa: CASSPKTHNYAPLHF
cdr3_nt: TGTGCCAGCAGTCCCAAGACCCATAACTACGCACCCCTCCACTTT

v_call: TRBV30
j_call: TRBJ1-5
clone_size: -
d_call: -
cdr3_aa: CAWPRDTSNQPQHF
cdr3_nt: TGTGCCTGGCCCCGGGACACGAGCAATCAGCCCCAGCATTTT

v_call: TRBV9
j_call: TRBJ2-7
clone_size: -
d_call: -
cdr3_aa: CASSPSRVSYEQYF
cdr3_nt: TGTGCCAGCAGCCCAAGCCGAGTTTCCTACGAGCAGTACTTC

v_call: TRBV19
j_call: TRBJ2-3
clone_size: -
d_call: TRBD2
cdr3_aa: CASSISGTTDTQYF
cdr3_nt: TGTGCCAGTAGTATAAGCGGGACTACAGATACGCAGTATTTT

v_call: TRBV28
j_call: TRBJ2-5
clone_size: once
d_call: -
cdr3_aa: CASSLQHGQETQYF
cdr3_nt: TGTGCCAGCAGTTTACAGCACGGTCAAGAGACCCAGTACTTC

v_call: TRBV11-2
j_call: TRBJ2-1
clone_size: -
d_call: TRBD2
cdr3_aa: CASSLGLAGGNEQFF
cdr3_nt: TGTGCCAGCAGCTTAGGGTTAGCGGGAGGCAATGAGCAGTTCTTC

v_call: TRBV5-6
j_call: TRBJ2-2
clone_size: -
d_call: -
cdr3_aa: CASSFGGHINTGELFF
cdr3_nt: TGTGCCAGCAGCTTTGGGGGGCATATCAACACCGGGGAGCTGTTTTTT

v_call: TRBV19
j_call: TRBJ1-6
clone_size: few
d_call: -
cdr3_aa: CASSVRGSPLHF
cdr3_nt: TGTGCCAGTAGTGTCCGGGGATCACCCCTCCACTTT

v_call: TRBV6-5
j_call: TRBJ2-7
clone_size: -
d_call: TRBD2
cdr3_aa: CASRPGLAGNYEQYF
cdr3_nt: TGTGCCAGCAGACCTGGACTAGCAGGGAACTACGAGCAGTACTTC

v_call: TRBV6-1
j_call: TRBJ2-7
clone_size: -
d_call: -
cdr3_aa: CASSEASSYEQYF
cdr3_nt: TGTGCCAGCAGTGAAGCGAGCTCCTACGAGCAGTACTTC

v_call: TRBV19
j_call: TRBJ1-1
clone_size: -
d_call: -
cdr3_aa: CASSAGYTEAFF
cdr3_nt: TGTGCCAGTAGCGCAGGGTACACTGAAGCTTTCTTT

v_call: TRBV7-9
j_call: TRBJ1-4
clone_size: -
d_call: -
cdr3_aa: CASSTQEAGVNEKLFF
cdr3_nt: TGTGCCAGCAGCACCCAAGAGGCAGGAGTTAATGAAAAACTGTTTTTT

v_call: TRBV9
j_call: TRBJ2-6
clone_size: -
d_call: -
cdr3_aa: CASSVGAGVASGANVLTF
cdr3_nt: TGTGCCAGCAGCGTAGGAGCAGGGGTGGCCTCTGGGGCCAACGTCCTGACTTTC

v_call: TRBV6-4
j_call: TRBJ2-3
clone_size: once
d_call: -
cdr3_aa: CASSYWLGADTQYF
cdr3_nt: TGTGCCAGCAGCTACTGGCTAGGAGCAGATACGCAGTATTTT

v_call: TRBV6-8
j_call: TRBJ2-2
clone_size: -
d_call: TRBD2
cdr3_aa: CASSYGGGTEAGELFF
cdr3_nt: TGTGCCAGCAGTTACGGGGGGGGAACCGAAGCCGGGGAGCTGTTTTTT

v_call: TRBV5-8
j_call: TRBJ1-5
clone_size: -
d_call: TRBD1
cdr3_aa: CASSLDSTGYFNQPQHF
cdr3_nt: TGTGCCAGCAGCTTGGACTCGACAGGGTATTTCAATCAGCCCCAGCATTTT

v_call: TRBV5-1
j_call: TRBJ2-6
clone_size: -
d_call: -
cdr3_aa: CASSLAGAVSGANVLTF
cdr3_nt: TGCGCCAGCAGCTTGGCAGGGGCCGTCTCTGGGGCCAACGTCCTGACTTTC

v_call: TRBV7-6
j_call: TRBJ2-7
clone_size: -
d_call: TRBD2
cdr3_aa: CASQLLPGGYEQYF
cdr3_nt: TGTGCCAGCCAGCTCTTACCGGGAGGCTACGAGCAGTACTTC

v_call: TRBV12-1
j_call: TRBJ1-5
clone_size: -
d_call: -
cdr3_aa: CAILPQGCFQPQHF
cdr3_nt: TGTGCCATCCTCCCACAGGGATGTTTTCAGCCCCAGCATTTT

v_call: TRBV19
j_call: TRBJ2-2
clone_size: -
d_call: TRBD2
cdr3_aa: CASSLGRGGATGELFF
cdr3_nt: TGTGCCAGTAGTTTAGGCCGGGGGGGCGCGACCGGGGAGCTGTTTTTT

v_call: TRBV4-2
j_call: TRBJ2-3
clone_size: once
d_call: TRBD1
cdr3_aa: CASSQPGTGPDTQYF
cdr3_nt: TGTGCCAGCAGCCAACCCGGGACAGGGCCAGATACGCAGTATTTT

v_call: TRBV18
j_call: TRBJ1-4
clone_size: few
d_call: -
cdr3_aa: CASSPPNSNEKLFF
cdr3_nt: TGTGCCAGCTCACCACCGAACAGTAACGAAAAACTGTTTTTT

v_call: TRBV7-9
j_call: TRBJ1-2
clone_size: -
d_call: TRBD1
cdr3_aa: CASSLGTDRVYNYGYTF
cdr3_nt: TGTGCCAGCAGCTTAGGGACGGACAGGGTTTATAACTATGGCTACACCTTC

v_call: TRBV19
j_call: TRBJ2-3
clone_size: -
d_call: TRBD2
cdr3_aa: CASSIANIAGGDFTDTQYF
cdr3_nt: TGTGCCAGTAGTATTGCGAACATAGCGGGAGGGGACTTCACAGATACGCAGTATTTT

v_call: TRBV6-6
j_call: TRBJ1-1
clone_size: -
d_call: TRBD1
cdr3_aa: CASSYLGDRGTEAFF
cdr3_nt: TGTGCCAGCAGTTACCTAGGGGACAGAGGGACTGAAGCTTTCTTT

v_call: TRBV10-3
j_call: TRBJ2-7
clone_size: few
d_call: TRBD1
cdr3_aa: CAISESGQGHEQYF
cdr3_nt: TGTGCCATCAGTGAGTCAGGACAGGGCCACGAGCAGTACTTC

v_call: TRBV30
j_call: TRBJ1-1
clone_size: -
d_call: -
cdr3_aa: CAWSGGSGEAFF
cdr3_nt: TGTGCCTGGAGTGGGGGCTCCGGTGAAGCTTTCTTT

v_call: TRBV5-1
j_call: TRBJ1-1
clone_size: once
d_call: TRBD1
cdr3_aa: CASSLEQGAVNTEAFF
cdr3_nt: TGCGCCAGCAGCTTGGAACAGGGGGCAGTGAACACTGAAGCTTTCTTT

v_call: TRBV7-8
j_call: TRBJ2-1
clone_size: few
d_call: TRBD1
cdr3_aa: CASSRRDRDYNEQFF
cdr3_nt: TGTGCCAGCAGCCGCCGGGACAGGGATTACAATGAGCAGTTCTTC

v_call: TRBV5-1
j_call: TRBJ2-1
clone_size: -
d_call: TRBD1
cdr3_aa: CASSVGQGGYNEQFF
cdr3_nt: TGCGCCAGCAGCGTCGGACAGGGTGGGTACAATGAGCAGTTCTTC

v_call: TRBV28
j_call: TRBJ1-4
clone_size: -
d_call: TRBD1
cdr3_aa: CASSLPGGGEKLFF
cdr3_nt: TGTGCCAGCAGTTTACCAGGGGGCGGTGAAAAACTGTTTTTT

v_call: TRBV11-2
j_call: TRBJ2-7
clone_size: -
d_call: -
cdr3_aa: CASSVTGPSEQYF
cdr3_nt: TGTGCCAGCAGCGTCACGGGCCCCTCCGAGCAGTACTTC

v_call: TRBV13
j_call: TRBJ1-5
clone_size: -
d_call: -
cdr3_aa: CASSVGSNQPQHF
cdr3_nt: TGTGCCAGCAGCGTAGGTAGCAATCAGCCCCAGCATTTT

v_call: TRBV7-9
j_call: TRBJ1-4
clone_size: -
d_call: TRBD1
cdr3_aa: CASSSPLTGYNEKLFF
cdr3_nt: TGTGCCAGCAGCTCCCCGTTGACAGGGTATAATGAAAAACTGTTTTTT

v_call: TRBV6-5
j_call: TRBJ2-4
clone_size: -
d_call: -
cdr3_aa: CASSYWRGGKNIQYF
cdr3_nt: TGTGCCAGCAGTTACTGGAGGGGAGGCAAAAACATTCAGTACTTC

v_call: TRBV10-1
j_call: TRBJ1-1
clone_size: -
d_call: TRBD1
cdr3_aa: CASSEGQGNTEAFF
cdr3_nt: TGCGCCAGCAGTGAGGGACAGGGAAACACTGAAGCTTTCTTT

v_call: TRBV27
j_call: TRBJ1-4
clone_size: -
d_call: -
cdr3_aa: CASRAPGRGYEKLFF
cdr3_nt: TGTGCCAGCAGGGCGCCGGGTCGGGGATATGAAAAACTGTTTTTT

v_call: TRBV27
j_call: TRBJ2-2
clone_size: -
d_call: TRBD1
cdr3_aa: CASSLGTVGVGELFF
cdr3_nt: TGTGCCAGCAGTTTAGGGACAGTTGGGGTGGGGGAGCTGTTTTTT

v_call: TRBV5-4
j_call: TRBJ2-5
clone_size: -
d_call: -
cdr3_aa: CATQRQETQYF
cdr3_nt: TGTGCCACCCAGAGACAGGAGACCCAGTACTTC

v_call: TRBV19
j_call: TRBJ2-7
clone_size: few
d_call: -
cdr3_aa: CASSTHLGNSYEQYF
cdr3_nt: TGTGCCAGTAGTACCCACCTCGGAAACTCCTACGAGCAGTACTTC

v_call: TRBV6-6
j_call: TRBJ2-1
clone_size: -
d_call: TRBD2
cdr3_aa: CASEGAGTSVYNEQFF
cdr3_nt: TGTGCCAGCGAGGGGGCCGGGACTAGCGTTTACAATGAGCAGTTCTTC

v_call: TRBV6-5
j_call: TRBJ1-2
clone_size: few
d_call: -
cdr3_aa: CASVMGPRTGYTF
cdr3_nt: TGTGCCAGTGTAATGGGCCCGAGGACTGGCTACACCTTC

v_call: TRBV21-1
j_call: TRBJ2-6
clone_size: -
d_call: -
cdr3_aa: CASSRKTSGETLTSGANVLTF
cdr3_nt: TGTGCCAGCAGCAGAAAGACGAGCGGAGAGACACTTACCTCTGGGGCCAACGTCCTGACTTTC

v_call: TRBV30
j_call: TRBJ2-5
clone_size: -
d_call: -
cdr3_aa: CAWSVRKSETQYF
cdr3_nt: TGTGCCTGGAGTGTCCGAAAGAGCGAGACCCAGTACTTC

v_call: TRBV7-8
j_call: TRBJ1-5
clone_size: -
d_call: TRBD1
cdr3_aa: CASRAGTGTNQPQHF
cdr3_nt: TGTGCCAGCAGAGCCGGGACAGGGACCAATCAGCCCCAGCATTTT

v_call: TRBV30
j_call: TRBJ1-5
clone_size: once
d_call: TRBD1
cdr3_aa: CAYQGGTAWAYSNQPQHF
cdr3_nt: TGTGCCTACCAGGGGGGGACGGCTTGGGCTTATAGCAATCAGCCCCAGCATTTT

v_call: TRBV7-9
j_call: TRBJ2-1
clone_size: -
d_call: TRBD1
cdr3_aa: CASSSPRQGLSPFYNEQFF
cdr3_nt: TGTGCCAGCAGCTCCCCCCGACAGGGGCTTTCTCCTTTTTACAATGAGCAGTTCTTC

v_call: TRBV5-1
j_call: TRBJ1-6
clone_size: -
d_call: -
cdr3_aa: CASSLVGDSPLHF
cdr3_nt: TGCGCCAGCAGCTTGGTAGGGGATTCACCCCTCCACTTT

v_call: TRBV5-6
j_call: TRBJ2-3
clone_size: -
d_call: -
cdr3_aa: CASTKGQSTDTQYF
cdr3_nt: TGTGCCAGCACAAAGGGACAAAGCACAGATACGCAGTATTTT

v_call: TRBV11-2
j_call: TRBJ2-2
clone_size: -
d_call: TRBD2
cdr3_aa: CASSLLAGNTGELFF
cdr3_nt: TGTGCCAGCAGCTTACTAGCGGGAAACACCGGGGAGCTGTTTTTT

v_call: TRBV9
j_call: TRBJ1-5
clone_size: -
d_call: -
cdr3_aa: CASSVGGGNQPQHF
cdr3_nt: TGTGCCAGCAGCGTAGGAGGGGGCAATCAGCCCCAGCATTTT